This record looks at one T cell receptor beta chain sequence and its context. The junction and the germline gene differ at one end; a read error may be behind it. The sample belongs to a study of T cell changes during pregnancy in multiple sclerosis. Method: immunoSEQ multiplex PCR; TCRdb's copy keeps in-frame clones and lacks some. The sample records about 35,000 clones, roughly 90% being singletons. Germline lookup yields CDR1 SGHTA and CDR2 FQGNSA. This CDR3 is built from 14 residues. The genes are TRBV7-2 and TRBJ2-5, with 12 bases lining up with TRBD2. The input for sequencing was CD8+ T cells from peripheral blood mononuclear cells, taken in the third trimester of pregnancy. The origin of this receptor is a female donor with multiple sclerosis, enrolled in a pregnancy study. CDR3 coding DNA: TGTGCCAGCAGCCTAGCGGGGGGGGCAGAGACCCAGTACTTC. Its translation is CASSLAGGAETQYF.